This TCR beta chain was captured in a study of T-cell memory formation after mild COVID-19. Study-level points and caveats: Pre-infection memory already had some responding clones, implying cross-reactive memory joined. Later expanders leaned CD4+, whereas day 15 to 85 contracting clones were balanced CD4/CD8. Mainly CM and EM harbored the contracting CD4+ clones; mainly EMRA harbored the CD8+ ones.

The V end lost 3 bases, the J end lost 7 bases, and 8 bases lay between the germline ends. CDR3 length equals 12 residues. The germline V gene has CDR1 SGHRS and CDR2 YFSETQ. This clonotype was picked up a small number of times. Its antigen is not known. It was 5'RACE with constant-segment primers that produced the TCR alpha and TCR beta cDNA libraries, which carried sample barcodes and UMIs. TCRdb re-called the 5' RACE reads with MiXCR, one entry per CDR3 protein. The profile shows approximately 240,000 distinct CDR3 sequences, over 15% of them singletons. The V call is TRBV5-1, the J call TRBJ2-1; D is perhaps TRBD1 (5 bases). The sequence derives from a man aged 18 to 35 who had mild COVID-19 (a few samples of this study predate the infection). Cell type and time point are not known. Sample: PBMCs or a T cell subset sorted from them (not recorded which). The CDR3 nucleotides read TGCGCCAGCAGCTGGCGACAGAATGAGCAGTTCTTC. It yields the protein CASSWRQNEQFF.